The clone carrying this TCR beta chain appeared a single time. These data originate in a study of cytomegalovirus exposure and HLA in healthy donors. PCR involved 60 Vbeta and 13 Jbeta primers. Using immunoSEQ multiplex PCR, the repertoire was profiled, and TCRdb retains in-frame clones only, with some absent. The table shows about 200,000 clones, with roughly 84% occurring only once. The source of this sequence is a girl aged 5-17 years in good health and CMV-seronegative. Sequenced: PBMCs.

The CDR3 DNA sequence: TGCGCCAGCAGTGCTCTAGCGGGGAGGTCGGAGCAGTTCTTC. The encoded protein is CASSALAGRSEQFF. The chain employs TRBV10-2 and TRBJ2-1; 9 bases are a match to TRBD2. CDR1 and CDR2 from the germline V gene are WSHSY and SAAADI. V shed 4 bases and J 10 bases; nucleotides not matched to a gene: 8. The CDR3 covers 14 residues.